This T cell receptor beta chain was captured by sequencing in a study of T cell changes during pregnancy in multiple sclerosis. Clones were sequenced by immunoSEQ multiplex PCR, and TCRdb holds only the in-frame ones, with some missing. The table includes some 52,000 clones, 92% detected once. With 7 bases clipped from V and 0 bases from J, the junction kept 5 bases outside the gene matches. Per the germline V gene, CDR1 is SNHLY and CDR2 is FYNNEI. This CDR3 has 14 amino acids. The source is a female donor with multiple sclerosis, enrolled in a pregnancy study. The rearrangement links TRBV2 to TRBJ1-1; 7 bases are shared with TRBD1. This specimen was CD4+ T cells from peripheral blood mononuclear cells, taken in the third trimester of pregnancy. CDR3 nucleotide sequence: TGTGCCAGCATCTGGGACAGCCTGAACACTGAAGCTTTCTTT. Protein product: CASIWDSLNTEAFF.